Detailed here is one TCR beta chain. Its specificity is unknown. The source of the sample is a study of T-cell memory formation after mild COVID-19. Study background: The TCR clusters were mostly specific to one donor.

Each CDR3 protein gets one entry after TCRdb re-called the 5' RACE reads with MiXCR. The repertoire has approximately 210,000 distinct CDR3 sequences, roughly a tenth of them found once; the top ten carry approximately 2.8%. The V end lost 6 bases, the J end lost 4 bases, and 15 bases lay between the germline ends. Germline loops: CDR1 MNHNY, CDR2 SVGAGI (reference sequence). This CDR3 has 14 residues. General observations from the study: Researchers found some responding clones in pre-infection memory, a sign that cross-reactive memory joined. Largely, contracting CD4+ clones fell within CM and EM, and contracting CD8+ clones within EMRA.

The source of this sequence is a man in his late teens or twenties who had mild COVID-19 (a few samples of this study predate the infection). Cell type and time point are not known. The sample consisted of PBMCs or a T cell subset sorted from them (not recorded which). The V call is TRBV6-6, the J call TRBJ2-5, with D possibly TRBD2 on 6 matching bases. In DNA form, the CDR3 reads TGTGCCAGCAGGGGAGGAGACTTGGGAGAGACCCAGTACTTC. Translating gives CASRGGDLGETQYF.